This T cell receptor (beta chain) originates from a study of chemoradiotherapy in HPV16-positive cancers. Study at large: Two HPV16-positive patients' cells yielded candidate HPV-specific clones and common motifs. Study results and caveats: The functional HPV-specific definition rests on just a couple of HPV16-positive patients. Candidate HPV-specific clones and E7-related TCR motifs grew in tumor during treatment.

Per the germline V gene, CDR1 is SGHTA and CDR2 is FQGNSA. Trimming took off 5 bases at V and 1 base at J, with 14 bases between the two ends. The CDR3 spans 15 residues. As for this clone: The target antigen is unknown.

Produced via immunoSEQ multiplex PCR; TCRdb's table is partial and in-frame only. The table has roughly 9,300 clones, under 80% seen once. This clonotype was obtained from a human donor with HPV-associated anogenital cancer. The J gene is TRBJ1-1, the V gene TRBV7-2; D perhaps matches TRBD1 (6 bases). Sampling was performed from a patient who underwent chemoradiotherapy. CDR3 bases: TGTGCCAGCAGCCCAAATGGGACACCGAACACTGAAGCTTTCTTT. Protein product: CASSPNGTPNTEAFF.